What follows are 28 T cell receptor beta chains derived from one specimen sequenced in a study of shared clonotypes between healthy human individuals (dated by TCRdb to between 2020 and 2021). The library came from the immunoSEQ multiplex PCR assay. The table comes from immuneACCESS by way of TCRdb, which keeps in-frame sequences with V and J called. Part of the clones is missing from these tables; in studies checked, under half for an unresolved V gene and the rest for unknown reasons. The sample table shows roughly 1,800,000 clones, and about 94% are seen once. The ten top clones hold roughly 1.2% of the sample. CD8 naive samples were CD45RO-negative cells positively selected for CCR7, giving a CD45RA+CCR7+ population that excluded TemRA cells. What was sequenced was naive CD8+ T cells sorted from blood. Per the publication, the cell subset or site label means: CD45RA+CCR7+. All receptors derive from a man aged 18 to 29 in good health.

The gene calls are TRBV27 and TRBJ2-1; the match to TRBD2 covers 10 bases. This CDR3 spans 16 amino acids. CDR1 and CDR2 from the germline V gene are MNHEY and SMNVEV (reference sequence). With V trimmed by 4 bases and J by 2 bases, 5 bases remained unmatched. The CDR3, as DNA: TGTGCCAGCAGTTACTTAGCGGGGGGCACCTACAATGAGCAGTTCTTC. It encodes CASSYLAGGTYNEQFF.

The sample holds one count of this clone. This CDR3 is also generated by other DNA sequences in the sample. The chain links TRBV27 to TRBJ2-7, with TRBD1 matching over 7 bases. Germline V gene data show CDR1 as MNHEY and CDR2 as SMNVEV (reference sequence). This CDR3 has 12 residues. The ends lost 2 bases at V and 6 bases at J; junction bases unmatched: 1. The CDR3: CASSLTGAEQYF. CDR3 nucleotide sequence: TGTGCCAGCAGTTTAACAGGGGCCGAGCAGTACTTC.

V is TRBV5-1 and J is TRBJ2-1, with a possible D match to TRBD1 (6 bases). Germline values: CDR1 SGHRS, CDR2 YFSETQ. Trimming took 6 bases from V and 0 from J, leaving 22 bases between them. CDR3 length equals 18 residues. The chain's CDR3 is CASTKGAQGLSSYNEQFF. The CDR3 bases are TGCGCCAGCACCAAAGGGGCGCAGGGGCTAAGCTCCTACAATGAGCAGTTCTTC.

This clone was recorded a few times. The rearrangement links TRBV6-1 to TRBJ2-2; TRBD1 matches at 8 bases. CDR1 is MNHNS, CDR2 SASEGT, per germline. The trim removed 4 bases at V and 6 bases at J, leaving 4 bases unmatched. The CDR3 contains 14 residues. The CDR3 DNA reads TGTGCCAGCAGTGGGACAGGGTGGCCCGGGGAGCTGTTTTTT. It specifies CASSGTGWPGELFF.

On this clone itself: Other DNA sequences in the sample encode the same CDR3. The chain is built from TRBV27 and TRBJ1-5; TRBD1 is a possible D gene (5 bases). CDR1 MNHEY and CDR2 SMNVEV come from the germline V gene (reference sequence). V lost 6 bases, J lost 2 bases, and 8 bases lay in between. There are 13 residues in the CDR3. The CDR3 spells CASRGQGNQPQHF. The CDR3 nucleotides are TGTGCCAGCAGGGGGCAGGGCAATCAGCCCCAGCATTTT.

CDR3 sequence reads: CATSYSGEQYF. CDR3 nucleotides: TGTGCCACCAGTTACTCGGGTGAGCAGTACTTC. The V call is TRBV15, the J call TRBJ2-7, with unresolved D. Germline CDR1 LNHNV, CDR2 YYDKDF (reference sequence). The V and J ends lost 6 bases and 7 bases respectively, with 10 bases between them. The length of the CDR3 is 11 residues.

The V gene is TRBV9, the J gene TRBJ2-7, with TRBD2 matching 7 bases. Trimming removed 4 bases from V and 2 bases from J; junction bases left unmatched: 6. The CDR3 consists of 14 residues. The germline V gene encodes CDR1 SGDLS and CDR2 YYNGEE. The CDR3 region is CASSPSGTTYEQYF. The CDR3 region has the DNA TGTGCCAGCAGCCCCTCCGGGACTACCTACGAGCAGTACTTC.

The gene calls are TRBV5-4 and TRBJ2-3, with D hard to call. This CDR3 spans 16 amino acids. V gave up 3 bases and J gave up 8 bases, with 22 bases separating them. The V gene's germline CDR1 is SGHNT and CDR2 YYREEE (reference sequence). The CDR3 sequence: CASSSYTGPDWGTQYF. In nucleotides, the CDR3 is TGTGCCAGCAGCTCGTATACGGGCCCGGATTGGGGTACGCAGTATTTT.

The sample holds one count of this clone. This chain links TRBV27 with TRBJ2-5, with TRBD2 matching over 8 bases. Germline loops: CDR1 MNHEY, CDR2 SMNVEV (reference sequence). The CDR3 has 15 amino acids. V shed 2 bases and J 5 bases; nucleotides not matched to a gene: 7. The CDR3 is CASSLGGGGLETQYF. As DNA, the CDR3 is TGTGCCAGCAGTTTAGGCGGCGGGGGGCTGGAGACCCAGTACTTC.

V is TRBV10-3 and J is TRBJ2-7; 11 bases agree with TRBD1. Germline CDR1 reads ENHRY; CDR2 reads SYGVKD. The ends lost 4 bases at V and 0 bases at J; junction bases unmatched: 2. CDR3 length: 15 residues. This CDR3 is CAISGGTGGSYEQYF. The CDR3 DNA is TGTGCCATCAGTGGAGGGACAGGGGGCTCCTACGAGCAGTACTTC.

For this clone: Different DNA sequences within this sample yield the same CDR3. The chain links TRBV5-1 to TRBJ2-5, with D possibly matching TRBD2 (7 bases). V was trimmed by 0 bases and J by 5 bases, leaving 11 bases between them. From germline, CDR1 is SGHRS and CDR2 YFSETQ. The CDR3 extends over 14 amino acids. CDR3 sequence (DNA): TGCGCCAGCAGCTTGGCCAGGGGAGGGGAGACCCAGTACTTC. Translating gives CASSLARGGETQYF. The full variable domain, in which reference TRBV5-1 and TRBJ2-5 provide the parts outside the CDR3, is KAGVTQTPRYLIKTRGQQVTLSCSPISGHRSVSWYQQTPGQGLQFLFEYFSETQRNKGNFPGRFSGRQFSNSRSEMNVSTLELGDSALYLCASSLARGGETQYFGPGTRLLVL.

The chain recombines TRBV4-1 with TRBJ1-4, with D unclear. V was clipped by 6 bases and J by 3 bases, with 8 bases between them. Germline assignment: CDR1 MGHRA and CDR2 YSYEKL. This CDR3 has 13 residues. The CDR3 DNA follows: TGCGCCAGCAGGGTCGAGGCTAATGAAAAACTGTTTTTT. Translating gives CASRVEANEKLFF.

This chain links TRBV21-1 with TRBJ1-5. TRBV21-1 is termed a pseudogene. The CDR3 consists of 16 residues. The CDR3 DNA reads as TGTGCCAGCAGCAAAGTCGCAGGGACCAACAATCAGCCCCAGCATTTT. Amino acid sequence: CASSKVAGTNNQPQHF.

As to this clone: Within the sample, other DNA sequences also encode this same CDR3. CDR3 sequence: CASSLHSYEQYF. CDR3 DNA sequence: TGTGCCAGCAGTCTTCACTCCTACGAGCAGTACTTC. The chain carries TRBV7-9 and TRBJ2-7, with D hard to call. The CDR3 contains 12 residues. Germline CDR1 SEHNR, CDR2 FQNEAQ (reference sequence). The V end was cut by 6 bases, the J end by 0 bases, with 6 bases between.

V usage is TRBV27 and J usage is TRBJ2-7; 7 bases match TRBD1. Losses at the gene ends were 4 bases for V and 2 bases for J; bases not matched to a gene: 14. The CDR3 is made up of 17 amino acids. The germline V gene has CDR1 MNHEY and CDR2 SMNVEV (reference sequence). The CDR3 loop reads CASSSSESSGTAYEQYF. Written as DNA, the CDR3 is TGTGCCAGCAGTTCCTCCGAATCCTCGGGGACAGCCTACGAGCAGTACTTC.

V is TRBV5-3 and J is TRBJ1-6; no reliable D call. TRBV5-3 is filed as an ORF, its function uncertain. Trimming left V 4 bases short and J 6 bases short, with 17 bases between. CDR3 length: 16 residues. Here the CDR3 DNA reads TGTGCCAGAAGCCGACCCCCCCGGAGTGGTAATTCACCCCTCCACTTT. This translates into CARSRPPRSGNSPLHF.

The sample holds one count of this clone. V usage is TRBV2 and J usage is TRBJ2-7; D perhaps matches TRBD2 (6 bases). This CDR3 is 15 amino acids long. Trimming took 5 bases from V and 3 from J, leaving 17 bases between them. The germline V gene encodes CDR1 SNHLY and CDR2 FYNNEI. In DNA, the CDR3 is TGTGCCAGCAGTACCCCTGGGGGGTGGGACTACGAGCAGTACTTC. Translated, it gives CASSTPGGWDYEQYF. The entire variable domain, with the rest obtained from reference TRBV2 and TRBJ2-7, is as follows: EPEVTQTPSHQVTQMGQEVILRCVPISNHLYFYWYRQILGQKVEFLVSFYNNEISEKSEIFDDQFSVERPDGSNFTLKIRSTKLEDSAMYFCASSTPGGWDYEQYFGPGTRLTVT.

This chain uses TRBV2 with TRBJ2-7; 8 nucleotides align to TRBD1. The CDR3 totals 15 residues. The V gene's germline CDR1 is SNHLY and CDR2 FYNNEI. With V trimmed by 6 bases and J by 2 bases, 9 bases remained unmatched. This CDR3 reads CASRASGTGPYEQYF. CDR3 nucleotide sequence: TGTGCCAGCAGGGCATCCGGGACAGGCCCCTACGAGCAGTACTTC.

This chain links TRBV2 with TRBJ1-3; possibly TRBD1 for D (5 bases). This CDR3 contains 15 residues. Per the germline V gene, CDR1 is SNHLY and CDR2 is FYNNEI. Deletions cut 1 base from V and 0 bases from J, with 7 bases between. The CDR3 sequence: CASSEDGGSGNTIYF. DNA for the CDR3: TGTGCCAGCAGTGAAGACGGGGGCTCTGGAAACACCATATATTTT.

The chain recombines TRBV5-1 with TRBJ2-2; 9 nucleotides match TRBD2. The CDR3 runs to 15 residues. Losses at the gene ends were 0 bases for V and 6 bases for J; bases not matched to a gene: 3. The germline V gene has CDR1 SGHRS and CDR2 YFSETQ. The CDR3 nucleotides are TGCGCCAGCAGCTTGGGTCTAGCGGGATCCGGGGAGCTGTTTTTT. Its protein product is CASSLGLAGSGELFF.

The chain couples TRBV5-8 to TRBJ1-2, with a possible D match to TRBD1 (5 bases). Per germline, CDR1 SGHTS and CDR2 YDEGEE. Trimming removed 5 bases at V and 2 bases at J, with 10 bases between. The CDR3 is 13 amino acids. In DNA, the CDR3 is TGTGCCAGCAGGGACGACAGAAACTATGGCTACACCTTC. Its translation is CASRDDRNYGYTF.

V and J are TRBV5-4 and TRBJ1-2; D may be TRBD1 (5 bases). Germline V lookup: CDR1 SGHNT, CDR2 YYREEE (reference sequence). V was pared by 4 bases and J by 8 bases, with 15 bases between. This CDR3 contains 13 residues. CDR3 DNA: TGTGCCAGCAGCCTGGGGGGAACGGAGGGCTACACCTTC. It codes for CASSLGGTEGYTF.

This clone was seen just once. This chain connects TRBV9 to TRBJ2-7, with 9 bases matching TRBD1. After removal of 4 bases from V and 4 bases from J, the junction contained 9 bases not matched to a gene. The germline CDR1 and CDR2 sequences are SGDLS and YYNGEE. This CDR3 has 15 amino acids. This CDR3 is CASSPGTGFGYEQYF. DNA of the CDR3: TGTGCCAGCAGCCCCGGGACAGGGTTTGGGTACGAGCAGTACTTC.

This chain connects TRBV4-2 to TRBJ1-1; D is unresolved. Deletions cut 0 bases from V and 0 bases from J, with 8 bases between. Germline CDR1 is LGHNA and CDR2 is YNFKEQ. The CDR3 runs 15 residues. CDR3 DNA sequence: TGTGCCAGCAGCCAAGATTTCGGTCTGAACACTGAAGCTTTCTTT. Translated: CASSQDFGLNTEAFF.

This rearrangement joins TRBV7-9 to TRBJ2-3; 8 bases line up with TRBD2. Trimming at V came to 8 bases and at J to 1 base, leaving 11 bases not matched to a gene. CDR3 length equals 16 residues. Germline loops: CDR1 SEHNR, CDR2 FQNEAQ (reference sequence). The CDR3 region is CASGDSGATGTDTQYF. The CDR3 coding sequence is TGTGCCAGCGGCGATAGCGGGGCCACAGGCACAGATACGCAGTATTTT.

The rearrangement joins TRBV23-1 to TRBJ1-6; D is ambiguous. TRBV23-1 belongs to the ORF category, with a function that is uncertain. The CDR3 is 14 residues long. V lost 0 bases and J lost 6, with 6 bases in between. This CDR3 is CASSQSGPNSPLHF. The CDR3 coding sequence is TGCGCCAGCAGTCAATCCGGGCCTAATTCACCCCTCCACTTT.

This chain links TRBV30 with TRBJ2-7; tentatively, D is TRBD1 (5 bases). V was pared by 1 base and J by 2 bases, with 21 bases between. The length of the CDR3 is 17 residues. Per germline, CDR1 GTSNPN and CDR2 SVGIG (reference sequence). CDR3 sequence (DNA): TGTGCCTGGAGTGGGACCCCGATGGCAGGGATCCCCTACGAGCAGTACTTC. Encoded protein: CAWSGTPMAGIPYEQYF. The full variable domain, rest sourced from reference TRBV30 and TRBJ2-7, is SQTIHQWPATLVQPVGSPLSLECTVEGTSNPNLYWYRQAAGRGLQLLFYSVGIGQISSEVPQNLSASRPQDRQFILSSKKLLLSDSGFYLCAWSGTPMAGIPYEQYFGPGTRLTVT.

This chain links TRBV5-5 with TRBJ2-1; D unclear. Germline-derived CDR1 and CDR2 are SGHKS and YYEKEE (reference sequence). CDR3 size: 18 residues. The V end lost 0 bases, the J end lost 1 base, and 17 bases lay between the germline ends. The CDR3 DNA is TGTGCCAGCAGCTTGGTACACCCCACCATGGAATCCTACAATGAGCAGTTCTTC. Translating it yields CASSLVHPTMESYNEQFF.